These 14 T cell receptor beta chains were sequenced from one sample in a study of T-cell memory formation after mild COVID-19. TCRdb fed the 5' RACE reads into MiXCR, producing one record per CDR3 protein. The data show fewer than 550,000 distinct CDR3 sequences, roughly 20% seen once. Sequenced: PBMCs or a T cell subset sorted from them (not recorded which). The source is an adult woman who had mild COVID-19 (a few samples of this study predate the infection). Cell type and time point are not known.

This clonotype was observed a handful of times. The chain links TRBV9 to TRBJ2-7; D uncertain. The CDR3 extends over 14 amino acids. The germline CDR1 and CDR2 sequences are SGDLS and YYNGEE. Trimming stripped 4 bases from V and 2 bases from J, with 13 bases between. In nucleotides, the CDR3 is TGTGCCAGCAGCCCGGGCGTTCCTCCCTACGAGCAGTACTTC. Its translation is CASSPGVPPYEQYF.

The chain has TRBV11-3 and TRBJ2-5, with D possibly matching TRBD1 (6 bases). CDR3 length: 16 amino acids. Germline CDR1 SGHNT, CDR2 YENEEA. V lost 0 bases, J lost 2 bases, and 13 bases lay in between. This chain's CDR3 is CASSLDWTGQQETQYF. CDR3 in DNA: TGTGCCAGCAGCTTAGACTGGACGGGACAACAAGAGACCCAGTACTTC.

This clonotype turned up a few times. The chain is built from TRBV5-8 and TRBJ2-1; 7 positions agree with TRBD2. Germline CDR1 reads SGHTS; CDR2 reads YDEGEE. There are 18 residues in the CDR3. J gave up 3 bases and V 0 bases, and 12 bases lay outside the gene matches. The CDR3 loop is CASSLAPGQASGYNEQFF. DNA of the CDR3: TGTGCCAGCAGCTTGGCCCCCGGTCAGGCTAGCGGCTACAATGAGCAGTTCTTC.

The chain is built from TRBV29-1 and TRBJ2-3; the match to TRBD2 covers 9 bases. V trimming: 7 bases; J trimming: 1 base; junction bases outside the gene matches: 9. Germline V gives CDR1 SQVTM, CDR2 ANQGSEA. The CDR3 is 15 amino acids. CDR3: CSGRSGSQGTDTQYF. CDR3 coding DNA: TGCAGCGGACGTAGCGGGAGTCAGGGCACAGATACGCAGTATTTT.

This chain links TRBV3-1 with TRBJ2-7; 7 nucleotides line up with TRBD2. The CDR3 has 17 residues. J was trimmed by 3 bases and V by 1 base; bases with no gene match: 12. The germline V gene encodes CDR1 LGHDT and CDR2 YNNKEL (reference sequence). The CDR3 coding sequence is TGTGCCAGCAGCCAAGCCCCGGGCGGGGGACCCCTCTACGAGCAGTACTTC. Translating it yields CASSQAPGGGPLYEQYF.

The CDR3 reads CASSVGARTSGLSGELFF. The CDR3 DNA follows: TGTGCCAGCAGCGTAGGAGCTCGGACTAGCGGGCTAAGCGGGGAGCTGTTTTTT. The chain uses TRBV9 and TRBJ2-2; TRBD2 matches at 11 bases. This CDR3 contains 18 residues. The trim removed 0 bases at V and 7 bases at J, leaving 11 bases unmatched. Per germline, CDR1 SGDLS and CDR2 YYNGEE.

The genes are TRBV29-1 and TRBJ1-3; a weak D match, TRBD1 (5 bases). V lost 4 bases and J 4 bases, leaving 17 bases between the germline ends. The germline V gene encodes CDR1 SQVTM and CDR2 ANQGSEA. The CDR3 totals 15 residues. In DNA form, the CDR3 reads TGCAGCGTTGGCGGCGGGAGGGGACTCGGAAACACCATATATTTT. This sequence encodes CSVGGGRGLGNTIYF.

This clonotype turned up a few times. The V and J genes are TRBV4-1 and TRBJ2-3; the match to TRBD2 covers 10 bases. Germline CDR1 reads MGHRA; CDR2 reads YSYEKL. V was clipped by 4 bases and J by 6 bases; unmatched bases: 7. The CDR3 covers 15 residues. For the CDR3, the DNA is TGCGCCAGCAGCCCCTCTAGCGGGGGCGTGGATACGCAGTATTTT. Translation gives CASSPSSGGVDTQYF.

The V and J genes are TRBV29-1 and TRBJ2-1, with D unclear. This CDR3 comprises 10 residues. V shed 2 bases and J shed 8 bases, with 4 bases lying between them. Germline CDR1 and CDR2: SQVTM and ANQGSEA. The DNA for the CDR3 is TGCAGCGTTGAACAGTATGAGCAGTTCTTC. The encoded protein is CSVEQYEQFF.

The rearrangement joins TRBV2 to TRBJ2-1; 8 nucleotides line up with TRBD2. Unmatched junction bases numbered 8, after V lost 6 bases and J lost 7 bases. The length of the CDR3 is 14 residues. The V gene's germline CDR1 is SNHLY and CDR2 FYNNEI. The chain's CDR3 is CASRAGLVVNEQFF. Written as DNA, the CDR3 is TGTGCCAGCAGGGCGGGACTAGTGGTGAATGAGCAGTTCTTC.

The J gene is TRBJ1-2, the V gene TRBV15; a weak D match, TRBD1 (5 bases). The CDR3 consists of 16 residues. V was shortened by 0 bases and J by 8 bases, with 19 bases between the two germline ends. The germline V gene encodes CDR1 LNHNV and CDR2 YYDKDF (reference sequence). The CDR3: CATSRDPGPYKGGYTF. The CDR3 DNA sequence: TGTGCCACCAGCAGAGATCCGGGACCTTATAAGGGCGGCTACACCTTC.

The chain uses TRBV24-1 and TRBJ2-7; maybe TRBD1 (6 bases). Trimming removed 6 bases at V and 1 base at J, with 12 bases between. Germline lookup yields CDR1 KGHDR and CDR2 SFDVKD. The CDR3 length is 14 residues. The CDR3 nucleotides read TGTGCCACCAGTCTCGGGACACCTTCCTACGAGCAGTACTTC. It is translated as CATSLGTPSYEQYF.

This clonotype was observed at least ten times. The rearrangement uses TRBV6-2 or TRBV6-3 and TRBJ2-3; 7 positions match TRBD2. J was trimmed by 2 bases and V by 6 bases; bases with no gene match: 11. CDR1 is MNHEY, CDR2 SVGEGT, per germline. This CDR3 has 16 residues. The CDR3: CASSTWGAGNTDTQYF. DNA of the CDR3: TGTGCCAGCAGCACCTGGGGAGCGGGGAACACAGATACGCAGTATTTT.

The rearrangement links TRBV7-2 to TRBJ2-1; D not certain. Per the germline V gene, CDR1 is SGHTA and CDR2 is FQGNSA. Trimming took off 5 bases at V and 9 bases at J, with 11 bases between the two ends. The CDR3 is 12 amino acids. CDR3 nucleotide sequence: TGTGCCAGCAGCCAACGTCGTCCTGAGCAGTTCTTC. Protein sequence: CASSQRRPEQFF.